Following are 29 T cell receptor beta chains from one sample sequenced in a study of T cell responses to AZD1222 COVID-19 vaccine. Profiled with immunoSEQ multiplex PCR; TCRdb holds only in-frame clones, not every one. Found here are 80,000 to 100,000 clones, 85% to 90% of them singletons; the top ten hold less than 3.5%. Here the sequenced sample was peripheral blood, taken on day 0 of MenACWY control vaccination. The receptors shown here come from an adult in good health.

The chain combines TRBV27 with TRBJ1-1, with D tentatively TRBD1 (6 bases). Germline V lookup: CDR1 MNHEY, CDR2 SMNVEV (reference sequence). CDR3 length equals 13 residues. Trimming took off 5 bases at V and 4 bases at J, with 11 bases between the two ends. CDR3: CASSPGGRTEAFF. For the CDR3, the DNA is TGTGCCAGCAGTCCTGGGGGGCGCACTGAAGCTTTCTTT.

This sequence joins TRBV7-8 and TRBJ2-5, with a tentative D call TRBD2 (5 bases). The CDR3 extends over 15 amino acids. The germline V gene has CDR1 SGHVS and CDR2 FQNEAQ. Trimming left V 5 bases short and J 9 bases short, with 22 bases between. CDR3 sequence reads: CASSPPGRQREPQYF. The CDR3 coding sequence is TGTGCCAGCAGCCCCCCCGGACGGCAAAGGGAGCCCCAGTACTTC.

V gene TRBV2 combines with J gene TRBJ2-7, with 7 bases fitting TRBD1. CDR1 and CDR2 (germline): SNHLY, FYNNEI. J lost 0 bases, V lost 6 bases, and 2 bases had no gene match. This CDR3 has 13 amino acids. In nucleotides, the CDR3 is TGTGCCAGCAGACGGACAGGCTCCTACGAGCAGTACTTC. The encoded protein is CASRRTGSYEQYF. Full variable domain (rest looked up from reference TRBV2 and TRBJ2-7): EPEVTQTPSHQVTQMGQEVILRCVPISNHLYFYWYRQILGQKVEFLVSFYNNEISEKSEIFDDQFSVERPDGSNFTLKIRSTKLEDSAMYFCASRRTGSYEQYFGPGTRLTVT.

For the CDR3, the DNA is TGTGCCAGCACTCTACTAGCGGGGGGAACAGATACGCAGTATTTT. The encoded protein is CASTLLAGGTDTQYF. This rearrangement joins TRBV7-9 to TRBJ2-3; 12 nucleotides align to TRBD2. Germline assignment: CDR1 SEHNR and CDR2 FQNEAQ (reference sequence). With V trimmed by 7 bases and J by 3 bases, 5 bases remained unmatched. The CDR3 totals 15 residues. The full variable domain, in which reference TRBV7-9 and TRBJ2-3 provide the parts outside the CDR3, is DTGVSQNPRHKITKRGQNVTFRCDPISEHNRLYWYRQTLGQGPEFLTYFQNEAQLEKSRLLSDRFSAERPKGSFSTLEIQRTEQGDSAMYLCASTLLAGGTDTQYFGPGTRLTVL.

This chain joins TRBV12-3 or TRBV12-4 and TRBJ1-2; D is unclear. CDR3 size: 13 residues. The V end was cut by 6 bases, the J end by 5 bases, with 13 bases between. The CDR3, as DNA: TGTGCCAGCAGAGGCAGTGATAGATATGGCTACACCTTC. Translating gives CASRGSDRYGYTF.

The J gene is TRBJ2-7, the V gene TRBV6-5; D remains unclear. Trimming shortened V by 8 bases and J by 2 bases, and 10 bases separated the two germline ends. The CDR3 is made up of 12 amino acids. Germline V gene lookup returns CDR1 MNHEY and CDR2 SVGAGI. The CDR3 DNA reads as TGTGCCAGCTCACGGTTGACCTACGAGCAGTACTTC. Its translation: CASSRLTYEQYF.

The rearrangement joins TRBV28 to TRBJ2-2, with D perhaps matching TRBD1 (5 bases). The CDR3 totals 12 residues. Trimming left V 7 bases short and J 8 bases short, with 11 bases between. Germline V gene lookup returns CDR1 MDHEN and CDR2 SYDVKM. The chain's CDR3 is CASTLGQGELFF. The CDR3 DNA reads TGTGCCAGCACCTTGGGGCAGGGGGAGCTGTTTTTT. Full variable domain (missing parts from reference TRBV28 and TRBJ2-2): DVKVTQSSRYLVKRTGEKVFLECVQDMDHENMFWYRQDPGLGLRLIYFSYDVKMKEKGDIPEGYSVSREKKERFSLILESASTNQTSMYLCASTLGQGELFFGEGSRLTVL.

This chain connects TRBV5-1 to TRBJ1-2, with 8 bases identical to TRBD1. The CDR3 extends over 13 amino acids. CDR1 SGHRS and CDR2 YFSETQ come from the germline V gene. The J segment lost 13 bases and the V segment lost 0 bases, leaving 8 bases of the junction unmatched. CDR3 sequence reads: CASSLDAGGRITF. CDR3 bases: TGCGCCAGCAGCTTGGATGCAGGGGGCAGGATCACCTTC.

In nucleotides, the CDR3 is TGTGCCAGCAGCTTAGATTCGGGGGCCAACGTCCTGACTTTC. It specifies CASSLDSGANVLTF. V and J are TRBV7-9 and TRBJ2-6; D gene uncertain. Germline lookup yields CDR1 SEHNR and CDR2 FQNEAQ (reference sequence). The CDR3 runs to 14 residues. Trimming removed 1 base from V and 4 bases from J, with 5 bases in between.

V and J are TRBV3-1 (or the pseudogene TRBV3-2) and TRBJ2-2, with D perhaps matching TRBD2 (6 bases). Germline V gene sequence: CDR1 LGHDT, CDR2 YNNKEL (reference sequence). V lost 7 bases and J lost 1, with 10 bases in between. The CDR3 is 14 amino acids. CDR3 in DNA: TGTGCCAGCAATCCGGGACTGAACACCGGGGAGCTGTTTTTT. Its protein product is CASNPGLNTGELFF.

The gene calls are TRBV5-6 and TRBJ2-7; D ambiguous. The CDR3 totals 12 residues. V lost 4 bases and J lost 4, with 9 bases in between. Germline lookup yields CDR1 SGHDT and CDR2 YYEEEE. CDR3 sequence: CASSLLGYEQYF. DNA for the CDR3: TGTGCCAGCAGCCTGCTAGGTTACGAGCAGTACTTC.

About this clone itself: Different DNA sequences within this sample yield the same CDR3. The chain has TRBV7-9 and TRBJ1-1; weak D call: TRBD1 (6 bases). Per germline, CDR1 SEHNR and CDR2 FQNEAQ (reference sequence). Between the trimmed V and J ends, which lost 5 bases and 0 bases, there was a span of 10 bases. The CDR3 contains 14 residues. CDR3: CASSPGQMNTEAFF. The CDR3 DNA is TGTGCCAGCAGCCCCGGACAGATGAACACTGAAGCTTTCTTT.

The chain has TRBV6-2 or TRBV6-3 and TRBJ2-7; 9 nucleotides line up with TRBD1. CDR1 is MNHEY and CDR2 is SVGEGT in the germline V gene. V shed 4 bases and J 0 bases; nucleotides not matched to a gene: 19. This CDR3 comprises 20 residues. The DNA for the CDR3 is TGTGCCAGCAGTTCCCTGACCCGAGATCTTCGACAGGGGGTCTCCTACGAGCAGTACTTC. Translating it yields CASSSLTRDLRQGVSYEQYF.

The CDR3 region is CASSHDRGTYGYTF. The DNA for the CDR3 is TGTGCCAGCAGTCATGACAGGGGAACCTATGGCTACACCTTC. The chain links TRBV6-5 to TRBJ1-2, with 8 bases matching TRBD1. The CDR3 sequence is 14 residues long. Germline V CDR1 and CDR2: MNHEY, SVGAGI. V trimming: 5 bases; J trimming: 4 bases; junction bases outside the gene matches: 6.

This clone was seen more than once but under ten times. This chain connects TRBV6-4 to TRBJ2-1, with TRBD2 identical over 7 bases. Germline V gene sequence: CDR1 MRHNA, CDR2 SNTAGT. The CDR3 has 15 residues. With 4 bases clipped from V and 3 bases from J, the junction kept 6 bases outside the gene matches. CDR3 residues: CASSASGEDYNEQFF. As DNA, the CDR3 is TGTGCCAGCAGTGCCAGCGGGGAGGACTACAATGAGCAGTTCTTC.

A few counts support this clone. The chain recombines TRBV11-1 with TRBJ2-2; TRBD1 or TRBD2 may be the D gene (5 bases each). Between the trimmed V and J ends, which lost 5 bases and 4 bases, there was a span of 17 bases. Germline assignment: CDR1 SGHAT and CDR2 FQDESV (reference sequence). CDR3 length equals 16 residues. The CDR3 protein is CASSRSRGTRTGELFF. CDR3 bases: TGTGCCAGCAGCCGCTCGAGGGGTACCCGCACCGGGGAGCTGTTTTTT.

This sequence joins TRBV11-2 and TRBJ2-7; 10 nucleotides line up with TRBD2. The CDR3 is 17 amino acids. CDR1 SGHAT and CDR2 FQNNGV come from the germline V gene. Trimming removed 1 base from V and 2 bases from J; junction bases left unmatched: 8. CDR3 region: CASSLARSGGGAYEQYF. CDR3 nucleotides: TGTGCCAGCAGCTTAGCGAGGAGCGGGGGGGGAGCCTACGAGCAGTACTTC.

The J gene is TRBJ2-3, the V gene TRBV9, with TRBD2 matching over 9 bases. V lost 0 bases to trimming and J lost 6 bases; unmatched junction nucleotides: 8. The CDR3 has 16 amino acids. Per germline, CDR1 SGDLS and CDR2 YYNGEE. The DNA for the CDR3 is TGTGCCAGCAGCGTAGCCAGCGGGGGGCCGGGGGATACGCAGTATTTT. Its translation: CASSVASGGPGDTQYF.

The gene calls are TRBV27 and TRBJ2-4; TRBD2 might be the D (5 bases). Germline V gene data show CDR1 as MNHEY and CDR2 as SMNVEV (reference sequence). The CDR3 is made up of 13 amino acids. The V gene lost 2 bases and the J gene lost 7 bases, with 9 bases spanning the gap. CDR3 amino acids: CASSLLGENIQYF. The CDR3 DNA is TGTGCCAGCAGTTTACTCGGGGAGAACATTCAGTACTTC.

The gene calls are TRBV2 and TRBJ1-1; D is undetermined. Germline V gives CDR1 SNHLY, CDR2 FYNNEI. The CDR3 spans 12 residues. The V end was cut by 5 bases, the J end by 7 bases, with 11 bases between. CDR3 DNA: TGTGCCAGCAGTTTGGACGGGAATGAAGCTTTCTTT. This encodes CASSLDGNEAFF.

This chain joins TRBV7-2 and TRBJ1-5, with no clear D. Germline V gene sequence: CDR1 SGHTA, CDR2 FQGNSA. This CDR3 is built from 15 residues. The germline V and J ends were trimmed by 2 bases and 3 bases, with 11 bases remaining between them. CDR3 region: CASSLKGSYNQPQHF. CDR3 nucleotide sequence: TGTGCCAGCAGCTTAAAGGGAAGCTACAATCAGCCCCAGCATTTT.

J is TRBJ2-2 and V is TRBV4-1; no definite D call. Germline CDR1 is MGHRA and CDR2 is YSYEKL. V was cut by 1 base and J by 1 base, with 4 bases left in between. This CDR3 comprises 14 residues. The DNA of the CDR3 is TGCGCCAGCAGCCAAGTAAGGAACACCGGGGAGCTGTTTTTT. Its protein is CASSQVRNTGELFF.

This chain joins TRBV7-6 and TRBJ1-1, with 9 positions matching TRBD1. The junction had 3 bases not matched to a gene; V was cut back by 3 bases and J by 1 base. Per the germline V gene, CDR1 is SGHVS and CDR2 is FNYEAQ. This CDR3 comprises 15 residues. CDR3: CASSLTGGGNTEAFF. CDR3 sequence (DNA): TGTGCCAGCAGCTTGACAGGGGGGGGGAACACTGAAGCTTTCTTT.

The chain uses TRBV6-5 and TRBJ2-7; D not certain. Trimming took 6 bases from V and 2 from J, leaving 5 bases between them. In germline, CDR1 is MNHEY, CDR2 SVGAGI. This CDR3 comprises 11 residues. The CDR3 region is CASRATYEQYF. The CDR3 nucleotides are TGTGCCAGCAGGGCGACCTACGAGCAGTACTTC.

This chain links TRBV9 with TRBJ2-1, with 7 bases that match TRBD1. The germline V gene encodes CDR1 SGDLS and CDR2 YYNGEE. With 0 bases clipped from V and 5 bases from J, the junction kept 5 bases outside the gene matches. CDR3 length: 15 residues. CDR3 loop: CASSVVGGLNNEQFF. CDR3 nucleotides: TGTGCCAGCAGCGTAGTAGGGGGCCTAAACAATGAGCAGTTCTTC.

The chain couples TRBV7-8 to TRBJ2-3, with 8 bases identical to TRBD2. This CDR3 is built from 13 residues. V lost 10 bases and J lost 4; bases outside the gene matches: 7. Germline V gene data show CDR1 as SGHVS and CDR2 as FQNEAQ. DNA for the CDR3: TGTGCCACCTCCGGGGGGGCCCCAGATACGCAGTATTTT. Translating it yields CATSGGAPDTQYF.

The genes are TRBV6-4 and TRBJ2-3; 12 bases map to TRBD2. Germline CDR1 and CDR2: MRHNA and SNTAGT. This CDR3 contains 15 residues. V shed 4 bases, J shed 1 base, and the junction held 0 bases outside the gene matches. The CDR3 spells CASSGLAGGTDTQYF. Written as DNA, the CDR3 is TGTGCCAGCAGTGGACTAGCGGGGGGCACAGATACGCAGTATTTT.

The chain couples TRBV4-1 to TRBJ1-1; D is undetermined. The CDR3 runs 15 residues. The V gene lost 3 bases and the J gene lost 0 bases, with 11 bases spanning the gap. Germline V gene sequence: CDR1 MGHRA, CDR2 YSYEKL. CDR3: CASSHTNGMNTEAFF. CDR3 DNA sequence: TGCGCCAGCAGCCATACCAATGGGATGAACACTGAAGCTTTCTTT.

The chain carries TRBV28 and TRBJ1-1; D uncertain. This CDR3 has 16 amino acids. V was shortened by 7 bases and J by 5 bases, with 23 bases between the two germline ends. The germline gives CDR1 MDHEN, CDR2 SYDVKM. CDR3: CASTPLGTRASTEAFF. The CDR3 DNA sequence: TGTGCCAGCACCCCTCTGGGCACGAGGGCGAGTACTGAAGCTTTCTTT. Looking up the rest from reference TRBV28 and TRBJ1-1 gives the full variable domain: DVKVTQSSRYLVKRTGEKVFLECVQDMDHENMFWYRQDPGLGLRLIYFSYDVKMKEKGDIPEGYSVSREKKERFSLILESASTNQTSMYLCASTPLGTRASTEAFFGQGTRLTVV.